This T cell receptor (beta chain) came from a study of metastatic and nonmetastatic thyroid tumors. Study-wide points: It was reportedly found that TCR beta diversity was significantly higher in malignant thyroid tumors than in benign nodules, a difference seen in both blood and tumor samples.

A remark on this clone: Antigen specificity is unknown. Relative to the germline gene, one junction end is altered; a read error may explain this.

Not a single patient had been given any form of treatment at any point before undergoing thyroid surgery. TCRdb used MiXCR to call clones anew from the PCR reads. The sample yields 53,000 or so clones, around 20% seen once. The CDR3 runs 15 residues. From germline, CDR1 is GTSNPN and CDR2 SVGIG (reference sequence). The clonotype originates from a female donor with papillary thyroid cancer or a benign thyroid nodule (not recorded which). Some clones in this sample may be carry-over from other donors' samples. Sequencing was done on a sample of blood. This rearrangement joins TRBV30 to TRBJ1-2; TRBD1 aligns across 10 bases. The CDR3 loop reads CALSFPTGGAFGYTF. In DNA form, the CDR3 reads TGTGCCTTGAGTTTCCCGACAGGGGGCGCTTTTGGCTACACCTTC.